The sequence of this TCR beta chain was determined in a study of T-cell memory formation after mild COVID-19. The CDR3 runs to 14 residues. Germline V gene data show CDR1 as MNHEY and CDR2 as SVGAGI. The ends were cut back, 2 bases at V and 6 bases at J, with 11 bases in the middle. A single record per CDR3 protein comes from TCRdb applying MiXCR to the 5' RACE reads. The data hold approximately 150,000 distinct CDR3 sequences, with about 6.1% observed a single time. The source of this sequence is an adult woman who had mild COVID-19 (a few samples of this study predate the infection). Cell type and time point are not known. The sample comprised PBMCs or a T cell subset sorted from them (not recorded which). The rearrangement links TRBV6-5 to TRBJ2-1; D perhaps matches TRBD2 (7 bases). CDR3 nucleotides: TGTGCCAGCAGTTACGGGGGGGGGGCCAATGAGCAGTTCTTC. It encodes CASSYGGGANEQFF.